This T cell receptor (beta chain) was sequenced during a study of T cells after yellow fever vaccination. Study information: Preparation of fractions with low cell numbers was performed using SMART-Seq v4 Ultra Low Input.

The CDR3 length is 11 residues. V lost 5 bases and J 8 bases, leaving 12 bases between the germline ends. Germline lookup yields CDR1 DFQATT and CDR2 SNEGSKA (reference sequence). Study-level results: FACS-sorted repertoires could contain abundant clonotypes contaminating from the bulk population.

Via MiXCR, TCRdb re-called the 5' RACE reads, giving one row per CDR3 protein. This table holds 250,000 or so distinct CDR3 sequences, about 3.5% found once. The table lists this clonotype with many counts. No antigen is known for it. The sequence was obtained from a young man who received the YFV17D yellow fever vaccine. The chain recombines TRBV20-1 with TRBJ1-2; D is unresolved. Source: PBMCs, taken 15 days after the yellow fever booster vaccination. The CDR3 DNA reads TGCAGTGCTCCCACTCGCCGGGGCTACACCTTC. Protein: CSAPTRRGYTF.